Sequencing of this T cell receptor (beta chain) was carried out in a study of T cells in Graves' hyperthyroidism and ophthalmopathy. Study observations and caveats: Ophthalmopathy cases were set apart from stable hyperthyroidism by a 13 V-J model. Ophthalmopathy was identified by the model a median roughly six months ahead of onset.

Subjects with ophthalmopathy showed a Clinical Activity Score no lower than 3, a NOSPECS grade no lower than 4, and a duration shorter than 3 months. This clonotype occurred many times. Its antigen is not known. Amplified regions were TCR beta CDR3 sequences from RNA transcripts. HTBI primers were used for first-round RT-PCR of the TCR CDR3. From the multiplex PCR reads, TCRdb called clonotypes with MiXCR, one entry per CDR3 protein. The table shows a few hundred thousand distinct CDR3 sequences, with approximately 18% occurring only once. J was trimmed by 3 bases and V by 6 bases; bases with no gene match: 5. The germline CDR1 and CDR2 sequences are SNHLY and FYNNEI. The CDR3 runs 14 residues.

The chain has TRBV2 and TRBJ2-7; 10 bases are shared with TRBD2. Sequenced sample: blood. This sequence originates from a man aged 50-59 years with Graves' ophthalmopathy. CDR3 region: CASRVEREGYEQYF. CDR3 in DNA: TGTGCCAGCAGGGTAGAGCGGGAGGGCTACGAGCAGTACTTC.